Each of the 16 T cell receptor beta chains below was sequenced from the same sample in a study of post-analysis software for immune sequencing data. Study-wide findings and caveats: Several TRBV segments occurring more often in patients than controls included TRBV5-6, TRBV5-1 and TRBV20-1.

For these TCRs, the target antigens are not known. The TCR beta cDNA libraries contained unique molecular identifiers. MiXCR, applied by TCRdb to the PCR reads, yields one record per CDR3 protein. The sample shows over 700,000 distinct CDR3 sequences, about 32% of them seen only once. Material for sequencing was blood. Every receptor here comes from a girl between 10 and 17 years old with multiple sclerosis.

CDR3 in DNA: TGTGCCAGCAGCCAAGGGACTAGCGGATACGAGCAGTACTTC. Translating gives CASSQGTSGYEQYF. This chain links TRBV3-1 with TRBJ2-7; the match to TRBD2 covers 10 bases. The germline gives CDR1 LGHDT, CDR2 YNNKEL (reference sequence). The V gene end was trimmed by 1 base and the J gene end by 4 bases; junction bases not matched to a gene: 1. The CDR3 covers 14 residues.

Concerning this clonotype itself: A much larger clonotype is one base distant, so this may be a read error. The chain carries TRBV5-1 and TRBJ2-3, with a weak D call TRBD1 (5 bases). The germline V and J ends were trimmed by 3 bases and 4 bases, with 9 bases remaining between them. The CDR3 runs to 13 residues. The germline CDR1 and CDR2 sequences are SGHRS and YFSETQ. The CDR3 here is CASSWTNADTQYF. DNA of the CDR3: TGCGCCAGCAGCTGGACAAACGCAGATACGCAGTATTTT.

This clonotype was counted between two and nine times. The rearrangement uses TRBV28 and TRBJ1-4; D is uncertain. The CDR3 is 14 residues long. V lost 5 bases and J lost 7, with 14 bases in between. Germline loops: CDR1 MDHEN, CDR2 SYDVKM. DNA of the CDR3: TGTGCCAGCAGTCTAACCCCCTCTCGTGAAAAACTGTTTTTT. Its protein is CASSLTPSREKLFF.

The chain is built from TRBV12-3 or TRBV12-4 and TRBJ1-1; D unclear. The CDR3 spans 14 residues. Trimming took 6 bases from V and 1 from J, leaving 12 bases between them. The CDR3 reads CASRFDGGNTEAFF. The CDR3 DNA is TGTGCCAGCAGGTTCGATGGCGGGAACACTGAAGCTTTCTTT.

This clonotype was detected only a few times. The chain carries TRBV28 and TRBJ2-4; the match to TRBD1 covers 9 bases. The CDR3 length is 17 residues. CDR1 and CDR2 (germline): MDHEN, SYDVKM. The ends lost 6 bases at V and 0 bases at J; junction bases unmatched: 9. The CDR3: CASRPKGQGLAKNIQYF. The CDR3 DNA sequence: TGTGCCAGCAGACCTAAGGGACAGGGTTTAGCCAAAAACATTCAGTACTTC.

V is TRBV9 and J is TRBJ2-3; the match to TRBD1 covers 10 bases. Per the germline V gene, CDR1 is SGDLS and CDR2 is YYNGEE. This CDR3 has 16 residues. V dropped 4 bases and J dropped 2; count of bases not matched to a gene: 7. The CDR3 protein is CASSPGDRGFTDTQYF. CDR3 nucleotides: TGTGCCAGCAGCCCGGGGGACAGGGGTTTCACAGATACGCAGTATTTT.

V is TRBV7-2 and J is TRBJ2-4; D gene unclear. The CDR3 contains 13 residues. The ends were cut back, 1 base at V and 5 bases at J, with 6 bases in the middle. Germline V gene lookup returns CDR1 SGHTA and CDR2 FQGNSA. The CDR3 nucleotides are TGTGCCAGCAGCTTAGGAAGGCAAAACATTCAGTACTTC. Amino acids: CASSLGRQNIQYF.

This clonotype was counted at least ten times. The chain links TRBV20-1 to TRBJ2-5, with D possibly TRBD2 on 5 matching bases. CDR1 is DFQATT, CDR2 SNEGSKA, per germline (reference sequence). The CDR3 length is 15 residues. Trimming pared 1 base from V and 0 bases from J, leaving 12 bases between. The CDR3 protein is CSARVARSYQETQYF. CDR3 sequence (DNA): TGCAGTGCTAGAGTAGCGCGGAGTTACCAAGAGACCCAGTACTTC.

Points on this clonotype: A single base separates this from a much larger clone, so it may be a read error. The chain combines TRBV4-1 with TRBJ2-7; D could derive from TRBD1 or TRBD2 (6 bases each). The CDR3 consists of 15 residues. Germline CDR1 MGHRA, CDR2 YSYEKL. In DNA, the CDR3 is TGCGCCAGCAGCCAAGATAGGGGGGTCTCCTACGGGCAGTACTTC. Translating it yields CASSQDRGVSYGQYF.

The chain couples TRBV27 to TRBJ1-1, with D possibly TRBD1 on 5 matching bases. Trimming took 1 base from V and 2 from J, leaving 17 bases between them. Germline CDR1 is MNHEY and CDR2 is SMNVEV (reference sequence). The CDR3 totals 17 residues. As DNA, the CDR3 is TGTGCCAGCAGTTTATTACCCCCCGGGACGGAAAACACTGAAGCTTTCTTT. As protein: CASSLLPPGTENTEAFF.

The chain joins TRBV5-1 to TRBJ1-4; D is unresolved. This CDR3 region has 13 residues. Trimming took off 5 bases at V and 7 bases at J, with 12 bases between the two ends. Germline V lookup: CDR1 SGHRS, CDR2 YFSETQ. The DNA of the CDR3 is TGCGCCAGCAGTTCCTGGGTTAGTGAAAAACTGTTTTTT. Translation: CASSSWVSEKLFF.

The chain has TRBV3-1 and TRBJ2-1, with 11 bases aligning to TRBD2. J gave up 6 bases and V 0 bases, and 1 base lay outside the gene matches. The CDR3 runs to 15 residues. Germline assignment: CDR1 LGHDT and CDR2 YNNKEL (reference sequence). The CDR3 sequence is CASSQDSGGANEQFF. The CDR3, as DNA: TGTGCCAGCAGCCAAGATAGCGGGGGGGCCAATGAGCAGTTCTTC.

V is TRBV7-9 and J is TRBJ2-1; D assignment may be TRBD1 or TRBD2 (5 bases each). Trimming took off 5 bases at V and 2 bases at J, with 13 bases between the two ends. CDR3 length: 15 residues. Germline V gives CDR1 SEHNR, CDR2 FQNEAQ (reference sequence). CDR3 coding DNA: TGTGCCAGCAGCCGGGGCAGGGTCACCTACAATGAGCAGTTCTTC. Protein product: CASSRGRVTYNEQFF.

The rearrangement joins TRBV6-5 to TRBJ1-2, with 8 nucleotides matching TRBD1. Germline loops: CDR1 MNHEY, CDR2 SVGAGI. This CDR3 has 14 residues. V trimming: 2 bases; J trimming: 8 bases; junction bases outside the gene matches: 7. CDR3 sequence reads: CASSYLGRGLGYTF. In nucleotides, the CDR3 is TGTGCCAGCAGTTACCTCGGCAGGGGGCTCGGCTACACCTTC.

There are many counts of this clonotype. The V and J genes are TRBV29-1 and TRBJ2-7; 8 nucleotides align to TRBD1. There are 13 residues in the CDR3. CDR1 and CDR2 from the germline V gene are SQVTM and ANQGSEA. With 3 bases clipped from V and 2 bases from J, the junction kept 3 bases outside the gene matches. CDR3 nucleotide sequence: TGCAGCGTTGAGGACAGGGAGCCCTACGAGCAGTACTTC. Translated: CSVEDREPYEQYF.

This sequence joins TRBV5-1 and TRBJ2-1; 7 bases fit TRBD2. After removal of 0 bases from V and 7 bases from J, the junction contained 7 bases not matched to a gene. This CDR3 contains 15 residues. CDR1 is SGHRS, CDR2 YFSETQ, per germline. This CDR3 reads CASSLVRGTPNEQFF. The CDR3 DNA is TGCGCCAGCAGCTTGGTGCGGGGGACCCCAAATGAGCAGTTCTTC. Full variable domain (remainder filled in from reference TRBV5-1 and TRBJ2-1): KAGVTQTPRYLIKTRGQQVTLSCSPISGHRSVSWYQQTPGQGLQFLFEYFSETQRNKGNFPGRFSGRQFSNSRSEMNVSTLELGDSALYLCASSLVRGTPNEQFFGPGTRLTVL.